This T cell receptor (beta chain) originates from a study of graft-versus-host responses after intestinal transplantation. On the study more broadly: The recipients all started with anti-thymocyte globulin induction and then took tacrolimus and steroids for around three years. General study findings and limits: Patients with graft-donor T cell macrochimerism had high graft-versus-host to host-versus-graft clonal ratios in allografts.

The assay was immunoSEQ multiplex PCR, and TCRdb's table has in-frame clones only and misses some. The profile shows fewer than 45,000 clones, 90% to 95% of them singletons. A note on this clone: What it recognizes is unknown.

The receptor comes from a human patient who received an intestinal transplant, so some T cells may come from the graft donor. The material sequenced was PBMCs, taken 524 days after transplant.

The CDR3 bases are TGTGCCAGCAGAGGGACAGCCCTCAACTATGGCTACACCTTC. Translated, it gives CASRGTALNYGYTF. The rearrangement uses TRBV2 and TRBJ1-2; 7 positions match TRBD1. The germline gives CDR1 SNHLY, CDR2 FYNNEI. Trimming took 6 bases from V and 2 from J; bases not matched to a gene: 6. There are 14 residues in the CDR3.